This entry features one TCR beta chain sequence. No antigen is known for it. CDR1 and CDR2 (germline): MNHNY, SVGAGI (reference sequence). The length of the CDR3 is 14 residues. The germline V and J ends were trimmed by 0 bases and 8 bases, with 10 bases remaining between them. This sample is drawn from a study of graft-versus-host responses after intestinal transplantation. About the research overall: Transplant recipients had multivisceral, liver-intestinal, or isolated intestinal grafts. Study findings and constraints: In recipient marrow, GvH clones were found, and some appeared first in ileum or blood. Peak circulating GvH clone levels were associated with early post-transplant HvG declines. High graft-versus-host to host-versus-graft T cell clonal ratios marked allografts of patients with graft-donor macrochimerism.

Method: immunoSEQ multiplex PCR; TCRdb's copy keeps in-frame clones and lacks some. The sample includes about 39,000 clones, nearly 95% of them seen just once. The receptor was isolated from a human donor who was the organ donor for an intestinal transplant. The J gene is TRBJ1-4, the V gene TRBV6-6, with D uncertain. Specimen: unstimulated CD8+ T cells sorted from spleen or lymph node cells, collected before transplant. The CDR3 reads CASSYSGSWEKLFF. The CDR3 DNA sequence: TGTGCCAGCAGTTACTCAGGCAGTTGGGAAAAACTGTTTTTT.